The 21 T cell receptor beta chains listed next were all sequenced from one sample in a study of OX40 agonist ivuxolimab in advanced cancers. The protocol was immunoSEQ multiplex PCR, while the TCRdb copy is restricted to in-frame clones and leaves out a portion. The sample holds roughly 56,000 clones, less than 90% seen once. The sequences come from CD4+ or CD8+ T cells sorted from blood, collected in a trial of the OX40 agonist ivuxolimab. These receptors all stem from an adult with an advanced solid tumor such as melanoma, head and neck, liver or kidney cancer.

Worth noting for this clone: The sample carries other DNA sequences with the same CDR3. The rearrangement uses TRBV6-6 and TRBJ1-2, with TRBD1 matching over 8 bases. CDR3 length equals 16 residues. Germline V gene data show CDR1 as MNHNY and CDR2 as SVGAGI (reference sequence). V was pared by 1 base and J by 8 bases, with 12 bases of the junction left unmatched. The CDR3 DNA reads TGTGCCAGCAGTTACTTCGGACAGGGTAAGGGAAAGGGCTACACCTTC. It is translated as CASSYFGQGKGKGYTF.

The CDR3 bases are TGTGCCAGCAGCAAGCGGGGGGACCGATATGACGGAAACACCATATATTTT. It is translated as CASSKRGDRYDGNTIYF. The chain is built from TRBV4-2 and TRBJ1-3; possibly TRBD1 for D (5 bases). The CDR3 loop spans 17 amino acids. CDR1 is LGHNA and CDR2 is YNFKEQ in the germline V gene. V dropped 5 bases and J dropped 4 bases, with 21 bases sitting between them.

With respect to this clone: At one end the junction does not follow the germline gene, possibly because of a read error. V usage is TRBV5-5 and J usage is TRBJ2-1, with TRBD2 matching over 13 bases. The CDR3 covers 16 residues. The germline V gene encodes CDR1 SGHKS and CDR2 YYEKEE (reference sequence). The CDR3 region is CASTLLGTSGVIEQFF. Written as DNA, the CDR3 is TGTGCCAGCACCTTGTTGGGGACTAGCGGGGTTATTGAGCAGTTCTTC.

The rearrangement joins TRBV28 to TRBJ2-1; unclear D gene. The V gene lost 6 bases and the J gene lost 0 bases, with 12 bases spanning the gap. The CDR3 length is 15 residues. From germline, CDR1 is MDHEN and CDR2 SYDVKM. In DNA form, the CDR3 reads TGTGCCAGCAGAGGGCCCCCCGGCTCCTACAATGAGCAGTTCTTC. Protein product: CASRGPPGSYNEQFF. Together with reference TRBV28 and TRBJ2-1, the CDR3 gives the full variable domain: DVKVTQSSRYLVKRTGEKVFLECVQDMDHENMFWYRQDPGLGLRLIYFSYDVKMKEKGDIPEGYSVSREKKERFSLILESASTNQTSMYLCASRGPPGSYNEQFFGPGTRLTVL.

This clone showed up just a few times. The rearrangement joins TRBV7-9 to TRBJ1-4; 9 bases align to TRBD1. Germline loops: CDR1 SEHNR, CDR2 FQNEAQ (reference sequence). The CDR3 runs to 15 residues. V trimming: 0 bases; J trimming: 6 bases; junction bases outside the gene matches: 2. The CDR3 here is CASSLAGTGYEKLFF. The CDR3 DNA sequence: TGTGCCAGCAGCTTAGCGGGGACAGGGTATGAAAAACTGTTTTTT.

The DNA of the CDR3 is TGCAGCGTTGGGTCGGGTATAGAGACCCAGTACTTC. This translates into CSVGSGIETQYF. This chain links TRBV29-1 with TRBJ2-5; D is undetermined. The V gene's germline CDR1 is SQVTM and CDR2 ANQGSEA. There are 12 residues in the CDR3. V lost 4 bases and J 4 bases, leaving 10 bases between the germline ends.

CDR3 in amino acids: CASSQAEGGGTEAFF. The DNA for the CDR3 is TGTGCCAGCAGCCAGGCGGAAGGGGGAGGCACTGAAGCTTTCTTT. V and J are TRBV4-2 and TRBJ1-1, with D tentatively TRBD1 (6 bases). Germline V gives CDR1 LGHNA, CDR2 YNFKEQ. Trimming stripped 3 bases from V and 4 bases from J, with 15 bases between. The CDR3 loop spans 15 amino acids.

The chain has TRBV11-2 and TRBJ1-3; D unclear. V was cut by 0 bases and J by 7 bases, with 16 bases left in between. The germline V gene has CDR1 SGHAT and CDR2 FQNNGV. The CDR3 runs 16 residues. The CDR3 here is CASSLEGGRSANTIYF. Written as DNA, the CDR3 is TGTGCCAGCAGCTTAGAGGGCGGCAGGTCGGCGAACACCATATATTTT.

This clone has more than one count but fewer than ten. The chain joins TRBV2 to TRBJ1-5; the match to TRBD1 covers 9 bases. V lost 6 bases and J lost 6; bases outside the gene matches: 6. CDR3 size: 14 residues. CDR1 and CDR2 (germline): SNHLY, FYNNEI. The CDR3 loop is CASRLTGGPQPQHF. The DNA of the CDR3 is TGTGCCAGCAGACTAACAGGGGGCCCTCAGCCCCAGCATTTT.

This rearrangement joins TRBV6-1 to TRBJ2-2; perhaps TRBD2 as D (5 bases). The CDR3 consists of 14 residues. Trimming cost V 7 bases and J 4 bases, with 13 bases left between them. In germline, CDR1 is MNHNS, CDR2 SASEGT. The CDR3 coding sequence is TGTGCCAGCAAGCCTAGCCTGGGCACCGGGGAGCTGTTTTTT. Its protein is CASKPSLGTGELFF.

This clone has a handful of counts. The chain couples TRBV28 to TRBJ2-3; 7 positions match TRBD1. This CDR3 has 12 residues. CDR1 MDHEN and CDR2 SYDVKM come from the germline V gene. The V segment lost 5 bases and the J segment 9 bases; nucleotides outside the gene matches: 5. The CDR3 loop reads CASSRQGSTQYF. The CDR3, as DNA: TGTGCCAGCAGTAGACAGGGCTCGACGCAGTATTTT.

The J gene is TRBJ2-3, the V gene TRBV7-3; TRBD2 is a possible D gene (5 bases). Germline V lookup: CDR1 SGHTA, CDR2 FQGTGA. V lost 0 bases, J lost 2 bases, and 9 bases lay in between. The CDR3 extends over 15 amino acids. The DNA of the CDR3 is TGTGCCAGCAGCTTAACTTTCGGGAACACAGATACGCAGTATTTT. It is translated as CASSLTFGNTDTQYF.

A few counts support this clone. The J gene is TRBJ1-2, the V gene TRBV16, with 7 bases identical to TRBD1. The CDR3 contains 16 residues. Looked up from germline, CDR1 is KGHSY and CDR2 is FQNENV. V shed 0 bases and J 4 bases; nucleotides not matched to a gene: 8. The CDR3 region is CASSQSRQGRGYGYTF. CDR3 nucleotides: TGTGCCAGCAGCCAATCCCGACAGGGTCGGGGCTATGGCTACACCTTC.

The rearrangement uses TRBV4-1 and TRBJ2-2; 7 positions match TRBD1. V was pared by 6 bases and J by 2 bases, with 6 bases of the junction left unmatched. The CDR3 loop spans 15 amino acids. Per the germline V gene, CDR1 is MGHRA and CDR2 is YSYEKL. CDR3 protein: CASRGGQLNTGELFF. The DNA for the CDR3 is TGCGCCAGCAGAGGGGGACAGCTTAACACCGGGGAGCTGTTTTTT.

This clone was seen only a few times. V gene TRBV5-1 combines with J gene TRBJ1-2; D may be TRBD1 (5 bases). The CDR3 sequence is 13 residues long. V lost 4 bases and J lost 0, with 7 bases in between. The germline V gene has CDR1 SGHRS and CDR2 YFSETQ. CDR3 sequence reads: CASSATANYGYTF. The DNA of the CDR3 is TGCGCCAGCAGCGCGACAGCTAACTATGGCTACACCTTC.

The rearrangement uses TRBV6-6 and TRBJ2-2; D is possibly TRBD1 (6 bases). From germline, CDR1 is MNHNY and CDR2 SVGAGI (reference sequence). V was cut by 8 bases and J by 5 bases, with 12 bases left in between. This CDR3 contains 13 residues. Here the CDR3 reads CASQGPGTGELFF. In DNA, the CDR3 is TGTGCCAGCCAGGGGCCGGGGACCGGGGAGCTGTTTTTT.

This clone occurred a few times. This chain connects TRBV4-1 to TRBJ1-6; D unclear. CDR1 is MGHRA and CDR2 is YSYEKL in the germline V gene. The length of the CDR3 is 12 residues. The V and J ends lost 5 bases and 10 bases respectively, with 9 bases between them. The CDR3 DNA follows: TGCGCCAGCAGCACCTCCGACTCACCCCTCCACTTT. Amino acid sequence: CASSTSDSPLHF.

V and J are TRBV18 and TRBJ2-7, with a tentative D call TRBD1 (6 bases). V lost 3 bases and J 1 base, leaving 7 bases between the germline ends. The CDR3 has 13 amino acids. Germline V gene data show CDR1 as KGHSH and CDR2 as LQKENI. CDR3 nucleotides: TGTGCCAGCTCACCGGACAGTTCCTACGAGCAGTACTTC. Translated: CASSPDSSYEQYF.

The chain uses TRBV9 and TRBJ1-2; possibly TRBD1 for D (6 bases). This CDR3 is built from 15 residues. V lost 2 bases and J 4 bases, leaving 15 bases between the germline ends. Germline lookup yields CDR1 SGDLS and CDR2 YYNGEE. The CDR3 protein is CASSVNADSSYGYTF. The CDR3 DNA reads TGTGCCAGCAGCGTCAATGCGGACAGTTCCTATGGCTACACCTTC.

This clone was counted only a few times. The V gene is TRBV2, the J gene TRBJ1-6; no definite D call. Germline V gene lookup returns CDR1 SNHLY and CDR2 FYNNEI. Between the trimmed V and J ends, which lost 9 bases and 5 bases, there was a span of 11 bases. The CDR3 length is 13 residues. The CDR3 coding sequence is TGTGCCAGTGGTGGAGAGGATAATTCACCCCTCCACTTT. Amino acids: CASGGEDNSPLHF.

V gene TRBV11-2 combines with J gene TRBJ1-5; 7 bases are a match to TRBD1. V lost 5 bases and J lost 5; bases outside the gene matches: 6. The CDR3 runs to 14 residues. Germline lookup yields CDR1 SGHAT and CDR2 FQNNGV. DNA for the CDR3: TGTGCCAGCAGCAAGACAGGGAACGATCAGCCCCAGCATTTT. Protein sequence: CASSKTGNDQPQHF.